A single sample gave rise to the 3 T cell receptor beta chains below, sequenced in a study of OX40 agonist ivuxolimab in advanced cancers. Sequenced by immunoSEQ multiplex PCR; TCRdb stores in-frame clones only, minus some. The sample lists some 100,000 clones, 89% seen once, with less than 0.2% in the top ten. Source: CD4+ or CD8+ T cells sorted from blood, taken in a trial of the OX40 agonist ivuxolimab. These receptors were taken from an adult with an advanced solid tumor such as melanoma, head and neck, liver or kidney cancer.

This clone was seen only once. This chain joins TRBV7-9 and TRBJ2-7, with 11 bases aligning to TRBD2. CDR3 size: 16 residues. Trimming removed 4 bases from V and 4 bases from J; junction bases left unmatched: 9. Germline V gene sequence: CDR1 SEHNR, CDR2 FQNEAQ (reference sequence). CDR3: CASSSLASGRRYEQYF. DNA of the CDR3: TGTGCCAGCAGCTCCTTGGCTAGCGGGAGGAGGTACGAGCAGTACTTC. The entire variable domain, with the rest obtained from reference TRBV7-9 and TRBJ2-7, is as follows: DTGVSQNPRHKITKRGQNVTFRCDPISEHNRLYWYRQTLGQGPEFLTYFQNEAQLEKSRLLSDRFSAERPKGSFSTLEIQRTEQGDSAMYLCASSSLASGRRYEQYFGPGTRLTVT.

The chain uses TRBV6-5 and TRBJ1-4, with a weak D call TRBD1 (6 bases). The germline V gene encodes CDR1 MNHEY and CDR2 SVGAGI. CDR3 length: 14 residues. Deletions cut 0 bases from V and 7 bases from J, with 9 bases between. CDR3 region: CASSYSGAREKLFF. The CDR3 nucleotides are TGTGCCAGCAGTTACTCGGGGGCGCGTGAAAAACTGTTTTTT.

The chain uses TRBV18 and TRBJ2-7, with 13 bases lining up with TRBD2. Germline trimming cut 6 bases from V and 3 bases from J; bases unmatched to any gene: 8. CDR1 and CDR2 (germline): KGHSH, LQKENI. This CDR3 is 16 amino acids long. The CDR3 coding sequence is TGTGCCAGCTCCTCTGGACTAGCGGGAGCTATCTACGAGCAGTACTTC. Protein product: CASSSGLAGAIYEQYF. Combining the CDR3 with reference TRBV18 and TRBJ2-7 gives the whole variable domain NAGVMQNPRHLVRRRGQEARLRCSPMKGHSHVYWYRQLPEEGLKFMVYLQKENIIDESGMPKERFSAEFPKEGPSILRIQQVVRGDSAAYFCASSSGLAGAIYEQYFGPGTRLTVT.